One and the same sample provided the 30 T cell receptor beta chains below, sequenced in a study of Ad26.COV2.S vaccination and SARS-CoV-2 variants. Some clones are missing from TCRdb's copy, which holds only in-frame ones; the method was immunoSEQ multiplex PCR. This sample has about 320,000 clones, with about nine tenths found just once. As to treatment: 19 received Ad26.COV2.S at low or high dose, single or two shots; roughly five received placebo; per-sample allocation not given. All samples were drawn on day 63, counting from the first vaccine or placebo injection. Source: peripheral blood, taken in a trial of Ad26.COV2.S vaccine versus placebo. These receptors all stem from a person aged 18-65 years who received the Ad26.COV2.S COVID-19 vaccine or a placebo.

The rearrangement joins TRBV6-5 to TRBJ1-1, with unresolved D. Germline V gene data show CDR1 as MNHEY and CDR2 as SVGAGI. The V end was cut by 2 bases, the J end by 1 base, with 2 bases between. The CDR3 spans 12 residues. The CDR3 DNA reads as TGTGCCAGCAGTTACAGGAACACTGAAGCTTTCTTT. As protein: CASSYRNTEAFF.

The chain joins TRBV14 to TRBJ2-3, with no clear D. CDR1 SGHDN and CDR2 FVKESK come from the germline V gene. Between the trimmed V and J ends, which lost 0 bases and 4 bases, there was a span of 5 bases. This CDR3 region has 13 residues. In DNA form, the CDR3 reads TGTGCCAGCAGCCAAGACCGTTCAGATACGCAGTATTTT. Translating gives CASSQDRSDTQYF.

The chain links TRBV6-6 to TRBJ2-3; perhaps TRBD2 as D (5 bases). This CDR3 has 12 residues. Germline assignment: CDR1 MNHNY and CDR2 SVGAGI (reference sequence). Trimming cost V 11 bases and J 8 bases, with 17 bases left between them. This chain's CDR3 is CAVILSGGTQYF. CDR3 bases: TGTGCCGTAATCTTGAGCGGAGGTACGCAGTATTTT.

The chain carries TRBV2 and TRBJ1-2; D is unclear. The germline CDR1 and CDR2 sequences are SNHLY and FYNNEI. The CDR3 has 14 amino acids. The germline V and J ends were trimmed by 6 bases and 7 bases, with 18 bases remaining between them. This CDR3 reads CASSRMRTRAGYTF. The CDR3 nucleotides read TGTGCCAGCAGCCGGATGAGGACTCGGGCTGGCTACACCTTC.

The chain joins TRBV30 to TRBJ2-3; no firm D call. V gave up 2 bases and J gave up 3 bases, with 15 bases separating them. Germline-derived CDR1 and CDR2 are GTSNPN and SVGIG (reference sequence). The CDR3 extends over 15 amino acids. CDR3 residues: CAWSYTSYGTDTQYF. The CDR3 DNA reads as TGTGCCTGGAGTTATACTTCTTATGGGACAGATACGCAGTATTTT.

The rearrangement joins TRBV2 to TRBJ2-1, with 13 bases aligning to TRBD2. The CDR3 consists of 15 residues. CDR1 SNHLY and CDR2 FYNNEI come from the germline V gene. The V segment lost 5 bases and the J segment 10 bases; nucleotides outside the gene matches: 8. The CDR3: CASSTGLAGLEEQFF. Written as DNA, the CDR3 is TGTGCCAGCAGTACGGGACTAGCGGGATTAGAGGAGCAGTTCTTC.

This rearrangement joins TRBV6-1 to TRBJ2-3; TRBD1 matches at 7 bases. This CDR3 region has 16 residues. Germline lookup yields CDR1 MNHNS and CDR2 SASEGT. V trimming: 4 bases; J trimming: 4 bases; junction bases outside the gene matches: 11. DNA for the CDR3: TGTGCCAGCAGTGTAATGACAGGGAGAGTATCAGATACGCAGTATTTT. Residues: CASSVMTGRVSDTQYF.

V gene TRBV6-2 or TRBV6-3 combines with J gene TRBJ1-1; 8 bases line up with TRBD1. V shed 5 bases, J shed 0 bases, and the junction held 8 bases outside the gene matches. The CDR3 totals 16 residues. Germline CDR1 is MNHEY and CDR2 is SVGEGT. The CDR3 reads CASSDPGQVMNTEAFF. For the CDR3, the DNA is TGTGCCAGCAGTGATCCGGGACAGGTTATGAACACTGAAGCTTTCTTT.

This clone was observed a handful of times. The genes are TRBV19 and TRBJ1-1; TRBD1 is a possible D gene (6 bases). Germline assignment: CDR1 LNHDA and CDR2 SQIVND (reference sequence). The CDR3 covers 11 residues. Trimming left V 10 bases short and J 7 bases short, with 13 bases between. CDR3 residues: CATQDRFEAFF. The CDR3, as DNA: TGTGCCACCCAGGACAGATTTGAAGCTTTCTTT. Filled out from reference TRBV19 and TRBJ1-1, the complete variable domain reads DGGITQSPKYLFRKEGQNVTLSCEQNLNHDAMYWYRQDPGQGLRLIYYSQIVNDFQKGDIAEGYSVSREKKESFPLTVTSAQKNPTAFYLCATQDRFEAFFGQGTRLTVV.

V is TRBV2 and J is TRBJ2-7, with 8 bases aligning to TRBD2. J gave up 5 bases and V 7 bases, and 10 bases lay outside the gene matches. This CDR3 spans 14 amino acids. CDR1 and CDR2 from the germline V gene are SNHLY and FYNNEI. The CDR3 region has the DNA TGTGCCAGCAAACCTCGGGGGGGGAGTGACGAGCAGTACTTC. It codes for CASKPRGGSDEQYF. Drawing the rest from reference TRBV2 and TRBJ2-7, the complete variable domain is EPEVTQTPSHQVTQMGQEVILRCVPISNHLYFYWYRQILGQKVEFLVSFYNNEISEKSEIFDDQFSVERPDGSNFTLKIRSTKLEDSAMYFCASKPRGGSDEQYFGPGTRLTVT.

The chain uses TRBV9 and TRBJ2-1; the D is unclear. Germline loops: CDR1 SGDLS, CDR2 YYNGEE. This CDR3 has 15 residues. Trimming took 1 base from V and 2 from J, leaving 10 bases between them. CDR3 region: CASSVRQDPYNEQFF. The CDR3 DNA sequence: TGTGCCAGCAGCGTACGGCAGGACCCCTACAATGAGCAGTTCTTC.

The V gene is TRBV30, the J gene TRBJ1-3, with D uncertain. Trimming shortened V by 0 bases and J by 9 bases, and 12 bases separated the two germline ends. Germline CDR1 and CDR2: GTSNPN and SVGIG (reference sequence). The CDR3 has 13 residues. CDR3 sequence reads: CAWSVGSWGTIYF. The CDR3 DNA reads TGTGCCTGGAGTGTAGGCTCTTGGGGCACCATATATTTT.

As DNA, the CDR3 is TGTGCCAGCAGCACCCTACAGGGTATGAACACTGAAGCTTTCTTT. Translation: CASSTLQGMNTEAFF. The V gene is TRBV7-8, the J gene TRBJ1-1, with a tentative D call TRBD1 (6 bases). The CDR3 runs to 15 residues. The V and J ends lost 5 bases and 0 bases respectively, with 13 bases between them. Germline CDR1 reads SGHVS; CDR2 reads FQNEAQ.

This clone was seen only a few times. J is TRBJ1-2 and V is TRBV7-6; the D is unclear. V lost 2 bases and J 4 bases, leaving 14 bases between the germline ends. CDR3 length: 15 amino acids. Germline CDR1 reads SGHVS; CDR2 reads FNYEAQ. The CDR3 DNA reads TGTGCCAGCAGCTTATCCGGACCATCGGGCTATGGCTACACCTTC. Residues: CASSLSGPSGYGYTF.

The chain has TRBV15 and TRBJ2-3; possible D gene TRBD2, 5 bases. CDR1 LNHNV and CDR2 YYDKDF come from the germline V gene (reference sequence). This CDR3 region has 14 residues. The V and J ends lost 5 bases and 4 bases respectively, with 13 bases between them. The CDR3 DNA sequence: TGTGCCACCAGCGAGGGCCCCCTGGCAGATACGCAGTATTTT. It is translated as CATSEGPLADTQYF.

J is TRBJ1-4 and V is TRBV12-5; 10 bases align to TRBD1. This CDR3 is 15 amino acids long. Losses at the gene ends were 3 bases for V and 12 bases for J; bases not matched to a gene: 10. Germline V gene data show CDR1 as LGHNT and CDR2 as FRNRAP. The CDR3 region is CASGLTGQGRLELFF. CDR3 sequence (DNA): TGTGCTAGTGGTTTAACGGGACAGGGGCGACTGGAACTGTTTTTT.

V and J are TRBV3-1 (or the pseudogene TRBV3-2) and TRBJ1-1; unclear D gene. The CDR3 runs 17 residues. Germline lookup yields CDR1 LGHDT and CDR2 YNNKEL (reference sequence). Trimming removed 0 bases at V and 0 bases at J, with 14 bases between. This CDR3 reads CASSQDPYAVMNTEAFF. The CDR3 bases are TGTGCCAGCAGCCAAGATCCATACGCGGTAATGAACACTGAAGCTTTCTTT.

The chain joins TRBV19 to TRBJ2-3; D remains ambiguous. The CDR3 runs 14 residues. V was trimmed by 6 bases and J by 3 bases, leaving 13 bases between them. Germline V lookup: CDR1 LNHDA, CDR2 SQIVND (reference sequence). CDR3 sequence reads: CASRSTYRTDTQYF. In nucleotides, the CDR3 is TGTGCCAGTAGATCGACCTACCGGACAGATACGCAGTATTTT.

V gene TRBV6-4 combines with J gene TRBJ1-1; D is uncertain. This CDR3 is built from 13 residues. V lost 4 bases to trimming and J lost 0 bases, with 6 bases between them. CDR1 and CDR2 from the germline V gene are MRHNA and SNTAGT. The CDR3 protein is CASSAVMNTEAFF. DNA of the CDR3: TGTGCCAGCAGTGCCGTTATGAACACTGAAGCTTTCTTT.

The chain has TRBV4-1 and TRBJ2-3; 7 bases are a match to TRBD1. V shed 4 bases, J shed 3 bases, and the junction held 10 bases outside the gene matches. CDR1 is MGHRA and CDR2 is YSYEKL in the germline V gene. The CDR3 runs 16 residues. In nucleotides, the CDR3 is TGCGCCAGCAGCCCTCGGGTTAGCAGGGGGACAGATACGCAGTATTTT. This translates into CASSPRVSRGTDTQYF.

This chain uses TRBV7-3 with TRBJ2-1; TRBD2 aligns across 7 bases. Germline V gene lookup returns CDR1 SGHTA and CDR2 FQGTGA. The CDR3 runs 15 residues. With V trimmed by 4 bases and J by 4 bases, 7 bases remained unmatched. The CDR3 protein is CASSSPGTTYNEQFF. CDR3 nucleotide sequence: TGTGCCAGCAGCTCCCCCGGGACTACGTACAATGAGCAGTTCTTC.

This clone was found a few times. This same CDR3 is encoded by further DNA sequences in the sample. The chain recombines TRBV7-9 with TRBJ2-2; D might be TRBD2 (7 bases). From germline, CDR1 is SEHNR and CDR2 FQNEAQ (reference sequence). The CDR3 covers 16 residues. The V gene lost 1 base and the J gene lost 3 bases, with 12 bases spanning the gap. Here the CDR3 DNA reads TGTGCCAGCAGCTTAGTTGGGGGGGCTGACACCGGGGAGCTGTTTTTT. Translated: CASSLVGGADTGELFF. Variable domain in full (rest from reference TRBV7-9 and TRBJ2-2): DTGVSQNPRHKITKRGQNVTFRCDPISEHNRLYWYRQTLGQGPEFLTYFQNEAQLEKSRLLSDRFSAERPKGSFSTLEIQRTEQGDSAMYLCASSLVGGADTGELFFGEGSRLTVL.

The gene calls are TRBV7-2 and TRBJ2-7; 8 bases map to TRBD2. Trimming at V came to 6 bases and at J to 7 bases, leaving 2 bases not matched to a gene. Germline CDR1 and CDR2: SGHTA and FQGNSA. The CDR3 length is 11 residues. CDR3 in DNA: TGTGCCAGCAGACGCGGGGGGGAGCAGTACTTC. Translated, it gives CASRRGGEQYF.

The rearrangement joins TRBV7-2 to TRBJ1-4, with D possibly matching TRBD1 (6 bases). Germline CDR1 reads SGHTA; CDR2 reads FQGNSA. Trimming left V 5 bases short and J 6 bases short, with 16 bases between. The CDR3 consists of 15 residues. This chain's CDR3 is CASSQIRDTHEKLFF. DNA of the CDR3: TGTGCCAGCAGCCAGATCCGGGACACACATGAAAAACTGTTTTTT.

The gene calls are TRBV20-1 and TRBJ2-1, with D tentatively TRBD1 or TRBD2 (5 bases each). The CDR3 is 14 residues long. Trimming pared 3 bases from V and 0 bases from J, leaving 9 bases between. The germline V gene has CDR1 DFQATT and CDR2 SNEGSKA (reference sequence). CDR3 sequence reads: CSASAGSSYNEQFF. The DNA of the CDR3 is TGCAGTGCTAGTGCAGGGAGCTCCTACAATGAGCAGTTCTTC.

This clone was picked up a small number of times. The CDR3 DNA follows: TGTGCCAGCAGTCCCAGCCGTGTAAACACTGAAGCTTTCTTT. The encoded protein is CASSPSRVNTEAFF. The chain carries TRBV25-1 and TRBJ1-1; D remains ambiguous. The CDR3 has 14 residues. CDR1 and CDR2 from the germline V gene are MGHDK and SYGVNS. V lost 5 bases and J 2 bases, leaving 12 bases between the germline ends.

This sequence joins TRBV19 and TRBJ2-7; 9 bases line up with TRBD1. CDR1 LNHDA and CDR2 SQIVND come from the germline V gene (reference sequence). The CDR3 is 15 residues long. Trimming took 7 bases from V and 0 from J; bases not matched to a gene: 7. The CDR3 nucleotides are TGTGCCAGTAACCCCGGGACAGGGAGCTCCTACGAGCAGTACTTC. Residues: CASNPGTGSSYEQYF.

The V call is TRBV7-8, the J call TRBJ2-2, with TRBD2 identical over 7 bases. V gave up 1 base and J gave up 5 bases; unmatched junction bases: 1. Looked up from germline, CDR1 is SGHVS and CDR2 is FQNEAQ. This CDR3 region has 14 residues. CDR3 sequence: CASSLEGLTGELFF. The CDR3, as DNA: TGTGCCAGCAGCTTAGAGGGACTAACCGGGGAGCTGTTTTTT.

The chain carries TRBV5-1 and TRBJ1-2; D not certain. This CDR3 region has 16 residues. The V gene's germline CDR1 is SGHRS and CDR2 YFSETQ. V gave up 4 bases and J gave up 6 bases, with 22 bases separating them. The CDR3 region has the DNA TGCGCCAGCAGCACTGGAGGGCAGGACCGGTTTGATGGCTACACCTTC. Residues: CASSTGGQDRFDGYTF.

The CDR3 spells CASSALYSGANVLTF. CDR3 nucleotides: TGTGCCAGCAGCGCCTTATACTCTGGGGCCAACGTCCTGACTTTC. The chain is built from TRBV7-3 and TRBJ2-6; D gene uncertain. Germline V lookup: CDR1 SGHTA, CDR2 FQGTGA. V gave up 5 bases and J gave up 0 bases, with 8 bases separating them. CDR3 size: 15 residues.